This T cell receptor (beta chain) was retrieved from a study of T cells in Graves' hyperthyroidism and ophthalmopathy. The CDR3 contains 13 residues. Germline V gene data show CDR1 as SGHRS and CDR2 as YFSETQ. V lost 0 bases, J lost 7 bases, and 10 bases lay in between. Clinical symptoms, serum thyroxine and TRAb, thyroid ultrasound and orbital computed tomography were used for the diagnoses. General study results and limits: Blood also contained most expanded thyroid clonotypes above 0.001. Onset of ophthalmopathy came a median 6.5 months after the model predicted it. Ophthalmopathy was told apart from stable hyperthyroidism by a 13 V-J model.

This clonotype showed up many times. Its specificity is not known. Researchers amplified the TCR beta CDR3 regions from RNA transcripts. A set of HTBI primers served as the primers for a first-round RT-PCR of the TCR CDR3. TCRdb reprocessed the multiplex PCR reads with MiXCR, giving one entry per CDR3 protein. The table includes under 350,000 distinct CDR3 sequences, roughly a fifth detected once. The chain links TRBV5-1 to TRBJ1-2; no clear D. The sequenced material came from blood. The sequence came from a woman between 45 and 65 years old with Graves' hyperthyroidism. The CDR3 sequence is CASSLVEGAGYTF. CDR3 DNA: TGCGCCAGCAGCTTGGTAGAGGGTGCTGGCTACACCTTC.